This TCR beta chain emerged from a study of T cell responses to AZD1222 COVID-19 vaccine. For this clone: Antigen: not known.

Profiling relied on immunoSEQ multiplex PCR, and the TCRdb table lists in-frame clones only, not all of them. In the table there are roughly 150,000 clones, roughly 92% of which are singletons. The V and J ends lost 1 base and 10 bases, in that order; junction bases with no gene match: 9. Germline V gene data show CDR1 as KGHSH and CDR2 as LQKENI. The length of the CDR3 is 16 residues. Study results and limitations: Repertoire sampling occurred only after the peak T cell response.

The rearrangement joins TRBV18 to TRBJ1-6; the match to TRBD1 covers 8 bases. This clonotype was sampled from an adult in good health. Specimen: peripheral blood, collected on day 0 of AZD1222 vaccination. The CDR3 region has the DNA TGTGCCAGCTCACCACAGGGCCAGGGGGCAGACTCACCCCTCCACTTT. It is translated as CASSPQGQGADSPLHF.